The rows below give T cell receptor beta chains drawn from one sample of a study of T cell changes during pregnancy in multiple sclerosis. Libraries were prepared by immunoSEQ multiplex PCR; TCRdb keeps only in-frame clonotypes and omits some of them. This sample has tens of thousands of clones, with approximately 90% found just once. The specimen was CD4+ T cells from peripheral blood mononuclear cells, collected after pregnancy. The source is a female donor with multiple sclerosis, enrolled in a pregnancy study. The CDR3 runs from the conserved cysteine through the conserved F or W. The order of the fields is CDR3 protein, J gene, clone size, V gene. Part of the rows lack a size; the others show once, few, many or a class for expanded clones.

CDR3 protein: CASSARLEDTQYF
J gene: TRBJ2-3
clone size: NA
V gene: TRBV4-2

CDR3 protein: CASSSPTSPGTDTQYF
J gene: TRBJ2-3
clone size: NA
V gene: TRBV25-1

CDR3 protein: CASSPKLAGDSGANVLTF
J gene: TRBJ2-6
clone size: NA
V gene: TRBV7-2

CDR3 protein: CASSQEIAGGTRDTQYF
J gene: TRBJ2-3
clone size: NA
V gene: TRBV4-2

CDR3 protein: CASSLVGVTTEAFF
J gene: TRBJ1-1
clone size: NA
V gene: TRBV5-5

CDR3 protein: CASSRRNSGRHEQYF
J gene: TRBJ2-7
clone size: NA
V gene: TRBV2

CDR3 protein: CASSLDGTGGAEQYF
J gene: TRBJ2-7
clone size: NA
V gene: TRBV7-9

CDR3 protein: CAISDAGTSRETQYF
J gene: TRBJ2-5
clone size: NA
V gene: TRBV10-3

CDR3 protein: CASSFPGLRIQETQYF
J gene: TRBJ2-5
clone size: NA
V gene: TRBV7-9

CDR3 protein: CASSQTSVAYGYTF
J gene: TRBJ1-2
clone size: NA
V gene: TRBV7-2

CDR3 protein: CAISGGNNEQFF
J gene: TRBJ2-1
clone size: NA
V gene: TRBV10-3

CDR3 protein: CASSRSGTGSYEQYF
J gene: TRBJ2-7
clone size: once
V gene: TRBV18

CDR3 protein: CASSFQGTGTFSF
J gene: TRBJ1-2
clone size: NA
V gene: TRBV5-1

CDR3 protein: CASSRFRGNTEAFF
J gene: TRBJ1-1
clone size: NA
V gene: TRBV7-8

CDR3 protein: CASRLGRRRGFF
J gene: TRBJ1-1
clone size: NA
V gene: TRBV12-2

CDR3 protein: CASSQDGATDTQYF
J gene: TRBJ2-3
clone size: NA
V gene: TRBV4-3

CDR3 protein: CASSAVRGTYEQYF
J gene: TRBJ2-7
clone size: NA
V gene: TRBV6-5

CDR3 protein: CATGRRADTQYF
J gene: TRBJ2-3
clone size: NA
V gene: TRBV7-2

CDR3 protein: CASSGAPSSYNEQFF
J gene: TRBJ2-1
clone size: NA
V gene: TRBV7-2

CDR3 protein: CASRRETGFTGELFF
J gene: TRBJ2-2
clone size: NA
V gene: TRBV6-5

CDR3 protein: CASRKVGLETQYF
J gene: TRBJ2-5
clone size: NA
V gene: TRBV7-2

CDR3 protein: CASSLGLAGFKFGTQYF
J gene: TRBJ2-5
clone size: NA
V gene: TRBV5-6

CDR3 protein: CASSLGASGGTYEQYF
J gene: TRBJ2-7
clone size: NA
V gene: TRBV5-4

CDR3 protein: CASSPPTRSTDTQYF
J gene: TRBJ2-3
clone size: NA
V gene: TRBV9

CDR3 protein: CASSRREASYNEQFF
J gene: TRBJ2-1
clone size: NA
V gene: TRBV28

CDR3 protein: CASSLGLAEGNEQFF
J gene: TRBJ2-1
clone size: NA
V gene: TRBV11-2

CDR3 protein: CASSLDRNTEAFF
J gene: TRBJ1-1
clone size: NA
V gene: TRBV7-2

CDR3 protein: CASSYSSGSAGDRQFF
J gene: TRBJ2-1
clone size: NA
V gene: TRBV6-5

CDR3 protein: CATSRETSGRLGEQYF
J gene: TRBJ2-7
clone size: NA
V gene: TRBV15

CDR3 protein: CASQQAQTQYF
J gene: TRBJ2-5
clone size: NA
V gene: TRBV27